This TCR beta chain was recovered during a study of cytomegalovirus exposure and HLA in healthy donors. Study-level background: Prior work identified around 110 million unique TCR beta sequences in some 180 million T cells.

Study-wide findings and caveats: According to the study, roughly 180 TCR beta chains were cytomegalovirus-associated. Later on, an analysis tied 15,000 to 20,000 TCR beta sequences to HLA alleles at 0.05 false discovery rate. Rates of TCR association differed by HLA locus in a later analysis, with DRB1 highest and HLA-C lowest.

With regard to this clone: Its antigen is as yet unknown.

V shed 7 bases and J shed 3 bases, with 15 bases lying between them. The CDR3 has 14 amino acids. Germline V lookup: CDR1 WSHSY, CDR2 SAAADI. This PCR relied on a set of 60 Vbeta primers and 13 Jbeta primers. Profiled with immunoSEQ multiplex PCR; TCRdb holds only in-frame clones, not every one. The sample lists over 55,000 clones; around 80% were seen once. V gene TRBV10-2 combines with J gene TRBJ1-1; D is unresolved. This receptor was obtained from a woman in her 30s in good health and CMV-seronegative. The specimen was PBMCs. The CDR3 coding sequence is TGCGCCAGCAACCTTAATCGTCGAGACACTGAAGCTTTCTTT. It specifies CASNLNRRDTEAFF.